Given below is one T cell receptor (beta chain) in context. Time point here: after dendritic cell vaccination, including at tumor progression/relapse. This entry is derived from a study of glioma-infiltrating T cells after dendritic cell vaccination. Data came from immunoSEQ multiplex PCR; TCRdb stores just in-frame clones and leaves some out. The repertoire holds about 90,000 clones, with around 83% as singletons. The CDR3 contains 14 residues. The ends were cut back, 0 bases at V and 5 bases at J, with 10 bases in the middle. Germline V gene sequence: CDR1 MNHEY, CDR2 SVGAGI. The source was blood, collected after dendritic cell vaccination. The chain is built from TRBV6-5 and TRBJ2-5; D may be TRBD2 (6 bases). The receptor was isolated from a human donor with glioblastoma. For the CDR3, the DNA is TGTGCCAGCAGTTACTCTAGGAGCGGGGAGACCCAGTACTTC. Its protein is CASSYSRSGETQYF.